One sample yielded the 16 T cell receptor beta chains listed below, sequenced in a study of T cell responses to AZD1222 COVID-19 vaccine. Sequencing was performed with immunoSEQ multiplex PCR; in TCRdb, only in-frame clones are kept and a portion is missing. The sample has about 120,000 clones, around nine tenths seen once; the top ten hold just over 7%. The input for sequencing was peripheral blood, taken on day 0 of AZD1222 vaccination. Receptor source: an adult in good health.

The chain combines TRBV7-2 with TRBJ2-7, with 9 positions matching TRBD2. After removal of 4 bases from V and 3 bases from J, the junction contained 4 bases not matched to a gene. CDR1 and CDR2 (germline): SGHTA, FQGNSA. CDR3 length: 14 amino acids. CDR3 protein: CASSSGLANYEQYF. CDR3 nucleotides: TGTGCCAGCAGCTCGGGACTAGCTAACTACGAGCAGTACTTC.

This chain joins TRBV27 and TRBJ1-6; D uncertain. Germline CDR1 and CDR2: MNHEY and SMNVEV (reference sequence). V gave up 3 bases and J gave up 7 bases, with 7 bases separating them. The CDR3 runs to 13 residues. CDR3 loop: CASSFRGNSPLHF. CDR3 nucleotides: TGTGCCAGCAGTTTTCGGGGAAATTCACCCCTCCACTTT.

DNA of the CDR3: TGTGCTAGTGGACGGGCCAAAGGACAGGGAGCATACAATGAGCAGTTCTTC. Protein product: CASGRAKGQGAYNEQFF. The chain carries TRBV12-5 and TRBJ2-1, with 8 bases matching TRBD1. V lost 6 bases and J lost 4; bases outside the gene matches: 14. Germline V gene lookup returns CDR1 LGHNT and CDR2 FRNRAP. The CDR3 runs to 17 residues.

This rearrangement joins TRBV19 to TRBJ2-7; 11 positions agree with TRBD2. V gave up 5 bases and J gave up 6 bases; unmatched junction bases: 12. CDR3 length: 16 amino acids. Per the germline V gene, CDR1 is LNHDA and CDR2 is SQIVND (reference sequence). Written as DNA, the CDR3 is TGTGCCAGTAGTGGGCTAGCGGGAGGAACCGCCCGCGAGCAGTACTTC. It is translated as CASSGLAGGTAREQYF.

The chain links TRBV11-3 to TRBJ2-1; D is undetermined. V was pared by 1 base and J by 9 bases, with 7 bases between. Germline V lookup: CDR1 SGHNT, CDR2 YENEEA. This CDR3 has 12 amino acids. CDR3 sequence: CASSLGWGEQFF. In DNA, the CDR3 is TGTGCCAGCAGCTTAGGGTGGGGTGAGCAGTTCTTC.

The chain has TRBV7-2 and TRBJ1-4; D perhaps matches TRBD1 (5 bases). CDR3 size: 11 residues. The V and J ends lost 4 bases and 8 bases respectively, with 5 bases between them. Germline V gene data show CDR1 as SGHTA and CDR2 as FQGNSA. The DNA of the CDR3 is TGTGCCAGCAGCTGGGGGGAAAAACTGTTTTTT. Translation: CASSWGEKLFF.

The rearrangement joins TRBV24-1 to TRBJ2-3, with TRBD2 identical over 9 bases. This CDR3 has 18 amino acids. Per the germline V gene, CDR1 is KGHDR and CDR2 is SFDVKD. Losses at the gene ends were 3 bases for V and 0 bases for J; bases not matched to a gene: 9. For the CDR3, the DNA is TGTGCCACCAGTGATAACCGTGGGACTAGCTTGAGCACAGATACGCAGTATTTT. The encoded protein is CATSDNRGTSLSTDTQYF.

The rearrangement joins TRBV19 to TRBJ2-1; the D gene could be TRBD1 or TRBD2 (5 bases each). V dropped 4 bases and J dropped 8 bases, with 21 bases sitting between them. This CDR3 is 16 amino acids long. Germline V CDR1 and CDR2: LNHDA, SQIVND (reference sequence). The CDR3 here is CASSNPQRGTVYEQFF. CDR3 sequence (DNA): TGTGCCAGTAGTAACCCCCAGAGGGGAACGGTCTATGAGCAGTTCTTC.

This chain uses TRBV19 with TRBJ2-3, with TRBD2 as a possible D gene (6 bases). The V end was cut by 2 bases, the J end by 1 base, with 7 bases between. This CDR3 has 14 residues. Per the germline V gene, CDR1 is LNHDA and CDR2 is SQIVND (reference sequence). CDR3 loop: CASSIWRGTDTQYF. In DNA form, the CDR3 reads TGTGCCAGTAGTATATGGAGGGGCACAGATACGCAGTATTTT.

The gene calls are TRBV28 and TRBJ2-1; weak D call: TRBD2 (6 bases). The CDR3 totals 15 residues. Between the trimmed V and J ends, which lost 5 bases and 2 bases, there was a span of 13 bases. CDR1 is MDHEN and CDR2 is SYDVKM in the germline V gene. CDR3 residues: CASSRRRATYNEQFF. DNA for the CDR3: TGTGCCAGCAGTCGAAGGAGGGCCACCTACAATGAGCAGTTCTTC.

The chain uses TRBV19 and TRBJ1-5, with D possibly being TRBD1 (5 bases). V was cut by 3 bases and J by 1 base, with 13 bases left in between. The CDR3 covers 16 residues. CDR1 is LNHDA and CDR2 is SQIVND in the germline V gene (reference sequence). CDR3 residues: CASSIGADRSNQPQHF. Written as DNA, the CDR3 is TGTGCCAGTAGTATCGGGGCGGATAGAAGCAATCAGCCCCAGCATTTT.

The rearrangement uses TRBV6-5 and TRBJ1-1, with 7 bases lining up with TRBD1. The CDR3 spans 14 residues. Losses at the gene ends were 6 bases for V and 6 bases for J; bases not matched to a gene: 10. CDR1 and CDR2 (germline): MNHEY, SVGAGI. CDR3 loop: CASRGEGARAEAFF. The CDR3 coding sequence is TGTGCCAGCAGGGGGGAGGGGGCGCGTGCTGAAGCTTTCTTT.

This chain uses TRBV11-3 with TRBJ2-2; 7 bases align to TRBD2. CDR3 length equals 17 residues. The ends lost 2 bases at V and 4 bases at J; junction bases unmatched: 10. CDR1 SGHNT and CDR2 YENEEA come from the germline V gene. CDR3 DNA sequence: TGTGCCAGCAGCTTAAGTTTAGCGGGCCTGATCACCGGGGAGCTGTTTTTT. Protein: CASSLSLAGLITGELFF.

The V call is TRBV19, the J call TRBJ2-7, with a weak D call TRBD1 (6 bases). Germline values: CDR1 LNHDA, CDR2 SQIVND (reference sequence). The V end was cut by 6 bases, the J end by 5 bases, with 14 bases between. This CDR3 is 13 amino acids long. CDR3 residues: CASREQGYDEQYF. DNA of the CDR3: TGTGCCAGTAGGGAACAGGGTTACGACGAGCAGTACTTC. The full variable domain, rest sourced from reference TRBV19 and TRBJ2-7, is DGGITQSPKYLFRKEGQNVTLSCEQNLNHDAMYWYRQDPGQGLRLIYYSQIVNDFQKGDIAEGYSVSREKKESFPLTVTSAQKNPTAFYLCASREQGYDEQYFGPGTRLTVT.

The chain couples TRBV9 to TRBJ2-7, with a possible D match to TRBD2 (6 bases). Trimming pared 4 bases from V and 0 bases from J, leaving 11 bases between. The V gene's germline CDR1 is SGDLS and CDR2 YYNGEE. CDR3 length: 14 residues. CDR3 bases: TGTGCCAGCAGCCCAATAGCGGCCTCCTACGAGCAGTACTTC. Translation: CASSPIAASYEQYF.

The chain links TRBV28 to TRBJ2-1; D may be TRBD2 (6 bases). Trimming shortened V by 7 bases and J by 8 bases, and 21 bases separated the two germline ends. Per the germline V gene, CDR1 is MDHEN and CDR2 is SYDVKM. This CDR3 has 15 amino acids. The CDR3 nucleotides read TGTGCCAGCAATCTCCCGGGGGTGCGGATCGATGAGCAGTTCTTC. As protein: CASNLPGVRIDEQFF.